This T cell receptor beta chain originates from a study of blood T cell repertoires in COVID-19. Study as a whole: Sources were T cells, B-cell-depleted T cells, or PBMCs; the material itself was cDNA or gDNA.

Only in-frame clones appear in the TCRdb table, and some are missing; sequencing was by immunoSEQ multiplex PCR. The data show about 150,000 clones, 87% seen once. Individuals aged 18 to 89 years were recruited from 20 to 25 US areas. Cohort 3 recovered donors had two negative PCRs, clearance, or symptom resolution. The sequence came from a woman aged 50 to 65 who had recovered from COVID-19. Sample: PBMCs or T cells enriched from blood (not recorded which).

The CDR3 coding sequence is TGTGCCAGCAGTGAATCCGGGACAGGGCTGTTTACCTATGGCTACACCTTC. Translation gives CASSESGTGLFTYGYTF. This sequence joins TRBV25-1 and TRBJ1-2; TRBD1 aligns across 9 bases. V gave up 1 base and J gave up 4 bases; unmatched junction bases: 10. The CDR3 covers 17 residues. Germline V gene sequence: CDR1 MGHDK, CDR2 SYGVNS.